Below are 18 T cell receptor beta chains sequenced from a single sample in a study of blood T cell repertoires in COVID-19. Using immunoSEQ multiplex PCR, the repertoire was profiled, and TCRdb retains in-frame clones only, with some absent. The sample contains 70,000 to 90,000 clones, 88% of which appear only once. The sample was peripheral blood. These receptors originate from a human donor in a cohort sampled during active COVID-19.

The gene calls are TRBV29-1 and TRBJ1-1, with 7 bases identical to TRBD1. V trimming: 6 bases; J trimming: 0 bases; junction bases outside the gene matches: 4. The CDR3 runs to 13 residues. Germline values: CDR1 SQVTM, CDR2 ANQGSEA. This CDR3 is CSVATGLNTEAFF. CDR3 sequence (DNA): TGCAGCGTCGCGACAGGGTTGAACACTGAAGCTTTCTTT.

This CDR3 is CASSYGTSVPEQYF. For the CDR3, the DNA is TGTGCCAGCAGTTACGGGACTAGCGTCCCCGAGCAGTACTTC. The chain recombines TRBV6-6 with TRBJ2-7, with 10 nucleotides matching TRBD2. The junction had 4 bases not matched to a gene; V was cut back by 2 bases and J by 6 bases. CDR3 length: 14 residues. CDR1 MNHNY and CDR2 SVGAGI come from the germline V gene (reference sequence).

CDR3 nucleotide sequence: TGCAGCGTGATCCGGGACAGCTCCTACAATGAGCAGTTCTTC. This sequence encodes CSVIRDSSYNEQFF. This sequence joins TRBV29-1 and TRBJ2-1; 7 nucleotides agree with TRBD1. CDR3 size: 14 residues. Germline CDR1 reads SQVTM; CDR2 reads ANQGSEA. Unmatched junction bases numbered 5, after V lost 6 bases and J lost 0 bases.

This clone was picked up one time. The chain uses TRBV28 and TRBJ2-7, with 7 bases identical to TRBD2. The ends lost 2 bases at V and 3 bases at J; junction bases unmatched: 7. The CDR3 has 15 residues. The germline gives CDR1 MDHEN, CDR2 SYDVKM. The CDR3 is CASSLPRGSGYEQYF. In DNA, the CDR3 is TGTGCCAGCAGTTTACCACGCGGGAGCGGCTACGAGCAGTACTTC.

This rearrangement joins TRBV7-9 to TRBJ1-4; no clear D. Germline CDR1 is SEHNR and CDR2 is FQNEAQ (reference sequence). This CDR3 contains 14 residues. Between the trimmed V and J ends, which lost 4 bases and 7 bases, there was a span of 13 bases. In nucleotides, the CDR3 is TGTGCCAGCAGCTACGACATGGGCAGTGAAAAACTGTTTTTT. Protein: CASSYDMGSEKLFF.

The rearrangement uses TRBV25-1 and TRBJ1-2, with D tentatively TRBD1 (5 bases). The CDR3 totals 13 residues. The V end was cut by 5 bases, the J end by 1 base, with 8 bases between. CDR1 is MGHDK and CDR2 is SYGVNS in the germline V gene. CDR3 nucleotide sequence: TGTGCCAGCAGTAAGGGGTTTAACTATGGCTACACCTTC. It encodes CASSKGFNYGYTF.

The chain links TRBV7-2 to TRBJ1-2; 10 nucleotides align to TRBD1. Germline V gene sequence: CDR1 SGHTA, CDR2 FQGNSA. CDR3 size: 14 residues. Trimming at V came to 4 bases and at J to 4 bases, leaving 3 bases not matched to a gene. The CDR3 DNA sequence: TGTGCCAGCAGCTCCCGGACAGGGGGCTATGGCTACACCTTC. This gives the protein CASSSRTGGYGYTF.

V usage is TRBV28 and J usage is TRBJ1-2; TRBD1 might be the D (6 bases). Trimming cost V 3 bases and J 4 bases, with 9 bases left between them. The length of the CDR3 is 13 residues. CDR1 is MDHEN and CDR2 is SYDVKM in the germline V gene. The CDR3 protein is CASSFVGGYGYTF. The DNA for the CDR3 is TGTGCCAGCAGTTTTGTAGGGGGCTATGGCTACACCTTC.

The V and J genes are TRBV11-2 and TRBJ2-7; D gene uncertain. The V and J ends lost 6 bases and 3 bases respectively, with 9 bases between them. The V gene's germline CDR1 is SGHAT and CDR2 FQNNGV. The CDR3 covers 12 residues. The chain's CDR3 is CASSSPGYEQYF. The CDR3 DNA reads as TGTGCCAGCAGTTCCCCGGGCTACGAGCAGTACTTC.

This clone has only one observation. V is TRBV4-3 and J is TRBJ2-3; D is possibly TRBD2 (6 bases). This CDR3 is 16 amino acids long. With 1 base removed from V and 5 bases from J, the gap between germline ends came to 16 bases. Per the germline V gene, CDR1 is LGHNA and CDR2 is YSLEER. The CDR3 is CASSQVGRGGGDTQYF. DNA for the CDR3: TGCGCCAGCAGCCAAGTGGGGCGGGGTGGGGGAGATACGCAGTATTTT.

The chain employs TRBV7-3 and TRBJ2-2, with D maybe TRBD2 (5 bases). The germline V gene has CDR1 SGHTA and CDR2 FQGTGA. Between the trimmed V and J ends, which lost 5 bases and 7 bases, there was a span of 11 bases. There are 13 residues in the CDR3. The CDR3 DNA follows: TGTGCCAGCAGCCCCGGGGTGGGCGGGGAGCTGTTTTTT. This sequence encodes CASSPGVGGELFF.

This clone was seen more than once but under ten times. The genes are TRBV5-1 and TRBJ2-7; TRBD2 matches at 10 bases. Germline-derived CDR1 and CDR2 are SGHRS and YFSETQ. The CDR3 is 15 residues long. The ends lost 4 bases at V and 4 bases at J; junction bases unmatched: 8. CDR3 protein: CASSEGTSVKYEQYF. CDR3 nucleotides: TGCGCCAGCAGCGAGGGGACTAGCGTCAAATACGAGCAGTACTTC. Full variable domain (remainder filled in from reference TRBV5-1 and TRBJ2-7): KAGVTQTPRYLIKTRGQQVTLSCSPISGHRSVSWYQQTPGQGLQFLFEYFSETQRNKGNFPGRFSGRQFSNSRSEMNVSTLELGDSALYLCASSEGTSVKYEQYFGPGTRLTVT.

The rearrangement links TRBV5-1 to TRBJ2-1; D is perhaps TRBD1 (6 bases). This CDR3 comprises 14 residues. Between the trimmed V and J ends, which lost 0 bases and 9 bases, there was a span of 13 bases. Germline-derived CDR1 and CDR2 are SGHRS and YFSETQ. The CDR3 reads CASSLGTGKAEQFF. The CDR3 region has the DNA TGCGCCAGCAGCTTGGGAACAGGGAAGGCTGAGCAGTTCTTC.

This sequence joins TRBV11-2 and TRBJ2-7; D remains unclear. Germline CDR1 is SGHAT and CDR2 is FQNNGV. This CDR3 has 11 residues. With 3 bases removed from V and 4 bases from J, the gap between germline ends came to 4 bases. CDR3 coding DNA: TGTGCCAGCAGCTTGTTATACGAGCAGTACTTC. Encoded protein: CASSLLYEQYF.

This clone has a single count. This chain uses TRBV19 with TRBJ1-4, with D unclear. CDR1 is LNHDA and CDR2 is SQIVND in the germline V gene (reference sequence). The CDR3 spans 14 residues. V was cut by 7 bases and J by 0 bases, with 9 bases left in between. CDR3 nucleotide sequence: TGTGCCAGTACCCCGTTTGCAACTAATGAAAAACTGTTTTTT. This gives the protein CASTPFATNEKLFF.

V is TRBV7-9 and J is TRBJ2-2; D is possibly TRBD1 (5 bases). Trimming cost V 5 bases and J 5 bases, with 15 bases left between them. This CDR3 is 15 amino acids long. The V gene's germline CDR1 is SEHNR and CDR2 FQNEAQ (reference sequence). Here the CDR3 reads CASSQHRFRTGELFF. Written as DNA, the CDR3 is TGTGCCAGCAGCCAGCACAGGTTTCGGACCGGGGAGCTGTTTTTT.

The rearrangement links TRBV27 to TRBJ2-7; 8 nucleotides match TRBD1. The CDR3 contains 15 residues. Losses at the gene ends were 3 bases for V and 2 bases for J; bases not matched to a gene: 6. Germline CDR1 reads MNHEY; CDR2 reads SMNVEV (reference sequence). CDR3 protein: CASSFQTGAAYEQYF. The CDR3 region has the DNA TGTGCCAGCAGTTTCCAGACAGGGGCGGCCTACGAGCAGTACTTC.

This chain connects TRBV10-3 to TRBJ1-1; no clear D. CDR3 length: 13 residues. Trimming took off 6 bases at V and 3 bases at J, with 11 bases between the two ends. Per the germline V gene, CDR1 is ENHRY and CDR2 is SYGVKD. As DNA, the CDR3 is TGTGCCATCAGAGAGGACGGGTACACTGAAGCTTTCTTT. Its protein is CAIREDGYTEAFF.